The 30 T cell receptor beta chains listed next were all sequenced from one sample in a study of blood T cell repertoires in COVID-19. Clones were sequenced by immunoSEQ multiplex PCR, and TCRdb holds only the in-frame ones, with some missing. The top ten clones hold 10% to 15% of a sample with 180,000 or so clones, over 80% of them seen once. The sample taken for sequencing was PBMCs or T cells enriched from blood (not recorded which). The receptors derive from a woman aged 60-75 years who had recovered from COVID-19.

Only a few counts were recorded for this clone. V gene TRBV5-1 combines with J gene TRBJ1-4; TRBD1 matches at 9 bases. The CDR3 contains 17 residues. Germline trimming cut 1 base from V and 7 bases from J; bases unmatched to any gene: 11. Germline CDR1 reads SGHRS; CDR2 reads YFSETQ. CDR3 loop: CASSLWGPGQGGEKLFF. The DNA of the CDR3 is TGCGCCAGCAGCTTGTGGGGTCCGGGACAGGGCGGTGAAAAACTGTTTTTT.

The CDR3: CASSREQGKSYEQYF. As DNA, the CDR3 is TGTGCCAGCTCACGAGAACAGGGGAAATCCTACGAGCAGTACTTC. The rearrangement links TRBV18 to TRBJ2-7; TRBD1 agrees at 7 bases. Germline values: CDR1 KGHSH, CDR2 LQKENI. The CDR3 has 15 residues. V lost 4 bases to trimming and J lost 1 base; unmatched junction nucleotides: 7.

J is TRBJ1-2 and V is TRBV28; TRBD1 agrees at 7 bases. V was clipped by 3 bases and J by 8 bases; unmatched bases: 9. Germline V lookup: CDR1 MDHEN, CDR2 SYDVKM. This CDR3 is 14 amino acids long. The CDR3 region has the DNA TGTGCCAGCAGTTTGGTGGAGGGGGCGCAGGGCTACACCTTC. This sequence encodes CASSLVEGAQGYTF.

In its sample, this clone was seen a few times. V is TRBV2 and J is TRBJ2-6, with D perhaps TRBD2 (5 bases). The V end lost 6 bases, the J end lost 2 bases, and 8 bases lay between the germline ends. CDR3 size: 14 residues. Germline CDR1 SNHLY, CDR2 FYNNEI. The CDR3 here is CASRLGAGANVLTF. CDR3 sequence (DNA): TGTGCCAGCAGGCTCGGGGCTGGGGCCAACGTCCTGACTTTC. The full variable domain, with the rest looked up from reference TRBV2 and TRBJ2-6, is EPEVTQTPSHQVTQMGQEVILRCVPISNHLYFYWYRQILGQKVEFLVSFYNNEISEKSEIFDDQFSVERPDGSNFTLKIRSTKLEDSAMYFCASRLGAGANVLTFGAGSRLTVL.

The chain employs TRBV9 and TRBJ2-2; no clear D. Per the germline V gene, CDR1 is SGDLS and CDR2 is YYNGEE. Trimming took off 0 bases at V and 5 bases at J, with 5 bases between the two ends. This CDR3 has 13 residues. The CDR3 DNA sequence: TGTGCCAGCAGCGTAGACTGGACCGGGGAGCTGTTTTTT. This encodes CASSVDWTGELFF.

CDR3 residues: CASSLFRAGRLELNEQFF. The CDR3 DNA reads TGTGCCAGCAGTTTATTCAGGGCCGGGAGACTCGAGCTCAATGAGCAGTTCTTC. V is TRBV28 and J is TRBJ2-1, with D maybe TRBD2 (6 bases). Deletions cut 1 base from V and 6 bases from J, with 22 bases between. CDR1 and CDR2 from the germline V gene are MDHEN and SYDVKM. The CDR3 is 18 residues long.

This clone was counted a few times. This chain joins TRBV6-5 and TRBJ1-2; TRBD1 matches at 8 bases. V shed 6 bases, J shed 8 bases, and the junction held 8 bases outside the gene matches. Looked up from germline, CDR1 is MNHEY and CDR2 is SVGAGI. The CDR3 is 13 amino acids. CDR3 in DNA: TGTGCCAGCAGCCGCGGACAGGGATTAGGCTACACCTTC. Its translation is CASSRGQGLGYTF.

This sequence joins TRBV2 and TRBJ1-2, with D possibly matching TRBD1 (6 bases). Germline CDR1 and CDR2: SNHLY and FYNNEI. Between the trimmed V and J ends, which lost 7 bases and 8 bases, there was a span of 20 bases. CDR3 length: 14 residues. The CDR3 region is CASKPLGAALGYTF. DNA for the CDR3: TGTGCCAGCAAGCCTTTGGGGGCGGCCCTAGGCTACACCTTC.

CDR3 in amino acids: CASSEGTGGETQYF. The CDR3 DNA sequence: TGTGCCAGCAGTGAAGGGACAGGGGGAGAGACCCAGTACTTC. The rearrangement links TRBV6-1 to TRBJ2-5, with 10 bases lining up with TRBD1. Germline lookup yields CDR1 MNHNS and CDR2 SASEGT. Trimming took 1 base from V and 4 from J; bases not matched to a gene: 0. The CDR3 runs 14 residues.

The chain uses TRBV5-4 and TRBJ2-2; 9 bases match TRBD1. V was clipped by 3 bases and J by 5 bases; unmatched bases: 14. The CDR3 extends over 18 amino acids. Germline V gives CDR1 SGHNT, CDR2 YYREEE (reference sequence). CDR3 region: CASSSRTSQGAATGELFF. The CDR3 DNA reads TGTGCCAGCAGCTCGCGAACTTCACAGGGGGCTGCGACCGGGGAGCTGTTTTTT. Complete variable domain (other parts from reference TRBV5-4 and TRBJ2-2): ETGVTQSPTHLIKTRGQQVTLRCSSQSGHNTVSWYQQALGQGPQFIFQYYREEENGRGNFPPRFSGLQFPNYSSELNVNALELDDSALYLCASSSRTSQGAATGELFFGEGSRLTVL.

The V call is TRBV6-4, the J call TRBJ2-3, with 7 bases identical to TRBD1. This CDR3 is 14 amino acids long. Germline CDR1 and CDR2: MRHNA and SNTAGT. V shed 5 bases and J 1 base; nucleotides not matched to a gene: 3. CDR3 region: CASSPDRGTDTQYF. The CDR3 nucleotides are TGTGCCAGCAGTCCCGACAGGGGCACAGATACGCAGTATTTT.

This chain uses TRBV10-2 with TRBJ2-7, with 12 bases aligning to TRBD2. The V gene's germline CDR1 is WSHSY and CDR2 SAAADI. CDR3 length equals 14 residues. Losses at the gene ends were 9 bases for V and 6 bases for J; bases not matched to a gene: 9. CDR3 sequence (DNA): TGCGCCAGTAGACTAGCGGGAGAGCAAGGCGAGCAGTACTTC. Amino acid sequence: CASRLAGEQGEQYF.

The V gene is TRBV7-2, the J gene TRBJ1-1; possibly TRBD1 for D (6 bases). The CDR3 loop spans 14 amino acids. Germline V gives CDR1 SGHTA, CDR2 FQGNSA. V was shortened by 5 bases and J by 3 bases, with 13 bases between the two germline ends. The CDR3 DNA reads TGTGCCAGCAGCGGAAGACAGGTGGACACTGAAGCTTTCTTT. Translated, it gives CASSGRQVDTEAFF.

This chain uses TRBV7-2 with TRBJ2-1; TRBD2 is a possible D gene (5 bases). Germline V CDR1 and CDR2: SGHTA, FQGNSA. V lost 0 bases, J lost 2 bases, and 11 bases lay in between. This CDR3 spans 16 amino acids. The CDR3 DNA reads TGTGCCAGCAGCTTAGCCTCTAGCCCTACCTACAATGAGCAGTTCTTC. Amino acid sequence: CASSLASSPTYNEQFF.

The rearrangement uses TRBV5-1 and TRBJ1-1; 7 bases agree with TRBD1. CDR1 is SGHRS and CDR2 is YFSETQ in the germline V gene. CDR3 length equals 15 residues. The V segment lost 1 base and the J segment 5 bases; nucleotides outside the gene matches: 8. CDR3 nucleotides: TGCGCCAGCAGCTTGAAGGGAACAGGGGCGACTGAAGCTTTCTTT. The encoded protein is CASSLKGTGATEAFF.

The chain is built from TRBV20-1 and TRBJ1-6, with a tentative D call TRBD1 (5 bases). V was cut by 3 bases and J by 3 bases, with 12 bases left in between. Germline loops: CDR1 DFQATT, CDR2 SNEGSKA (reference sequence). This CDR3 is built from 15 residues. CDR3 residues: CSASPSGVYNSPLHF. The CDR3 DNA follows: TGCAGTGCTAGTCCGTCGGGGGTCTATAATTCACCCCTCCACTTT.

The J gene is TRBJ1-4, the V gene TRBV28, with D perhaps matching TRBD1 (5 bases). The CDR3 totals 14 residues. Germline CDR1 MDHEN, CDR2 SYDVKM. The V end lost 6 bases, the J end lost 6 bases, and 14 bases lay between the germline ends. CDR3 sequence: CASSPRWGDEKLFF. DNA for the CDR3: TGTGCCAGCAGCCCCAGGTGGGGCGATGAAAAACTGTTTTTT.

This sequence joins TRBV7-3 and TRBJ2-3, with TRBD2 identical over 7 bases. CDR1 and CDR2 (germline): SGHTA, FQGTGA. There are 13 residues in the CDR3. Germline trimming cut 8 bases from V and 0 bases from J; bases unmatched to any gene: 2. The CDR3 sequence is CASSRESTDTQYF. The DNA for the CDR3 is TGTGCCAGCTCGCGGGAGAGCACAGATACGCAGTATTTT.

The count of this clone is one. The gene calls are TRBV25-1 and TRBJ1-2; tentative D call: TRBD1 (6 bases). V was shortened by 6 bases and J by 3 bases, with 17 bases between the two germline ends. Per the germline V gene, CDR1 is MGHDK and CDR2 is SYGVNS. This CDR3 spans 15 amino acids. CDR3 in amino acids: CASRPPQGSDYGYTF. DNA for the CDR3: TGTGCCAGCAGGCCCCCCCAGGGGTCGGACTATGGCTACACCTTC.

The V gene is TRBV19, the J gene TRBJ1-5; 9 positions agree with TRBD1. This CDR3 has 15 residues. V dropped 4 bases and J dropped 3; count of bases not matched to a gene: 4. CDR1 and CDR2 (germline): LNHDA, SQIVND (reference sequence). The CDR3 nucleotides read TGTGCCAGTAGTAAACGGACAGGGGACAATCAGCCCCAGCATTTT. It codes for CASSKRTGDNQPQHF.

The chain is built from TRBV25-1 and TRBJ2-2, with D tentatively TRBD2 (6 bases). The V and J ends lost 3 bases and 4 bases respectively, with 15 bases between them. From germline, CDR1 is MGHDK and CDR2 SYGVNS. The CDR3 has 16 amino acids. Written as DNA, the CDR3 is TGTGCCAGCAGTGAGGTTTGGGGGAGGACCACCGGGGAGCTGTTTTTT. The encoded protein is CASSEVWGRTTGELFF.

This clone has only one observation. V usage is TRBV3-1 (or the pseudogene TRBV3-2) and J usage is TRBJ1-6, with TRBD1 matching over 7 bases. This CDR3 is 13 amino acids long. CDR1 and CDR2 from the germline V gene are LGHDT and YNNKEL (reference sequence). V shed 6 bases and J 12 bases; nucleotides not matched to a gene: 8. The CDR3 here is CASRGTDRQPLHF. The DNA of the CDR3 is TGTGCCAGCAGGGGAACGGACAGGCAACCCCTCCACTTT.

The gene calls are TRBV7-9 and TRBJ2-3; D possibly corresponds to TRBD1 (5 bases). CDR1 and CDR2 from the germline V gene are SEHNR and FQNEAQ (reference sequence). With 1 base removed from V and 2 bases from J, the gap between germline ends came to 16 bases. The CDR3 totals 17 residues. The chain's CDR3 is CASSLGSDSFNTDTQYF. The CDR3 DNA reads as TGTGCCAGCAGCTTAGGGTCAGACAGTTTTAACACAGATACGCAGTATTTT.

This clone came up once. Here the CDR3 reads CASSLQLTDTQYF. In DNA form, the CDR3 reads TGTGCCAGCAGCTTACAGTTGACAGATACGCAGTATTTT. This rearrangement joins TRBV5-4 to TRBJ2-3; D is ambiguous. CDR1 SGHNT and CDR2 YYREEE come from the germline V gene (reference sequence). The CDR3 loop spans 13 amino acids. Trimming took 2 bases from V and 3 from J, leaving 7 bases between them.

This clone came up a few times. The chain joins TRBV15 to TRBJ1-4; possibly TRBD1 for D (6 bases). Per germline, CDR1 LNHNV and CDR2 YYDKDF (reference sequence). The CDR3 spans 16 residues. Trimming cost V 1 base and J 6 bases, with 15 bases left between them. CDR3 protein: CATSRGSGQRHEKLFF. CDR3 coding DNA: TGTGCCACCAGCAGAGGTTCTGGACAGAGGCATGAAAAACTGTTTTTT.

Only a few counts were recorded for this clone. This sequence joins TRBV18 and TRBJ2-1, with a tentative D call TRBD1 (6 bases). Trimming shortened V by 2 bases and J by 5 bases, and 7 bases separated the two germline ends. From germline, CDR1 is KGHSH and CDR2 LQKENI. The CDR3 is made up of 13 amino acids. The CDR3 here is CASSPSGDNEQFF. The CDR3 DNA reads as TGTGCCAGCTCACCATCAGGGGACAATGAGCAGTTCTTC.

The chain links TRBV4-2 to TRBJ1-6, with 8 bases lining up with TRBD1. The CDR3 covers 17 residues. Germline V gives CDR1 LGHNA, CDR2 YNFKEQ. V lost 3 bases to trimming and J lost 6 bases; unmatched junction nucleotides: 10. CDR3 coding DNA: TGTGCCAGCAGCCAGGGTGACAGGGGTAGACTTAATTCACCCCTCCACTTT. Translation gives CASSQGDRGRLNSPLHF.

This chain uses TRBV28 with TRBJ1-5, with TRBD1 matching over 7 bases. The CDR3 is 11 residues long. Germline V CDR1 and CDR2: MDHEN, SYDVKM. With 5 bases clipped from V and 9 bases from J, the junction kept 1 base outside the gene matches. The CDR3 sequence: CASSPGGPQHF. CDR3 in DNA: TGTGCCAGCAGTCCAGGGGGGCCCCAGCATTTT.

V is TRBV2 and J is TRBJ2-7, with TRBD1 identical over 7 bases. V shed 7 bases, J shed 5 bases, and the junction held 14 bases outside the gene matches. CDR1 SNHLY and CDR2 FYNNEI come from the germline V gene. CDR3 length: 15 residues. This CDR3 reads CASTGDRAIVHEQYF. DNA for the CDR3: TGTGCCAGCACCGGCGACAGGGCAATAGTGCACGAGCAGTACTTC.

V gene TRBV3-1 (or the pseudogene TRBV3-2) combines with J gene TRBJ2-1, with a possible D match to TRBD2 (5 bases). The CDR3 contains 13 residues. Germline loops: CDR1 LGHDT, CDR2 YNNKEL (reference sequence). V was clipped by 4 bases and J by 6 bases, with 10 bases between them. In DNA form, the CDR3 reads TGTGCCAGCAGCCGCGGGCACTCCAATGAGCAGTTCTTC. It is translated as CASSRGHSNEQFF.